This T cell receptor (beta chain) was profiled in a study of T cell clonotyping in hematopoietic cell transplantation. CDR1 SQVTM and CDR2 ANQGSEA come from the germline V gene. V lost 4 bases to trimming and J lost 7 bases, with 13 bases between them. The length of the CDR3 is 12 residues. Some clones are missing from TCRdb's copy, which holds only in-frame ones; the method was immunoSEQ multiplex PCR. The repertoire holds 29,000 or so clones, with approximately 90% as singletons. Concerning this clone itself: The antigen is unknown.

Study-level points and caveats: After transplant, recipient diversity fell while pathologically expanded clonotypes grew through day 180.

The receptor comes from a female patient in her fifties or sixties who had an allogeneic stem cell transplant from a related donor, so the T cells may come from the graft donor. Some clones in this sample may be carry-over from other donors' samples. The rearrangement uses TRBV29-1 and TRBJ2-5; D may match TRBD1 or TRBD2 (5 bases each). Here the sequenced sample was PBMCs, taken 100 days after allogeneic stem cell transplant. The CDR3 loop reads CSVGAWDGTQYF. CDR3 coding DNA: TGCAGCGTTGGGGCTTGGGACGGGACCCAGTACTTC.